The 27 T cell receptor beta chains below all came from one sample that was sequenced in a study of post-analysis software for immune sequencing data. TCR beta libraries were prepared from cDNA with unique molecular identifiers. TCRdb fed the PCR reads into MiXCR, producing one record per CDR3 protein. Counted here are 700,000 to 900,000 distinct CDR3 sequences, about half occurring once; the ten biggest clones make up roughly 4.9%. No cognate antigen is known for these TCRs. Regarding the study as a whole: Controls showed lower frequencies than patients for roughly five TRBV segments, and TRBV5-6, TRBV5-1 and TRBV20-1 were among these.

The sample was blood. Receptor source: a girl aged 10-17 years with multiple sclerosis.

This clonotype was seen only a few times. The chain carries TRBV7-2 and TRBJ2-3; 7 bases map to TRBD2. Losses at the gene ends were 10 bases for V and 1 base for J; bases not matched to a gene: 11. Germline V lookup: CDR1 SGHTA, CDR2 FQGNSA. The CDR3 sequence is 15 residues long. In nucleotides, the CDR3 is TGTGCCACCACCCTGGGGCTAGCGGGCACAGATACGCAGTATTTT. This encodes CATTLGLAGTDTQYF.

This clonotype was detected many times. The V gene is TRBV11-2, the J gene TRBJ2-6; D not certain. This CDR3 has 14 amino acids. CDR1 is SGHAT and CDR2 is FQNNGV in the germline V gene. Trimming took off 5 bases at V and 3 bases at J, with 8 bases between the two ends. Here the CDR3 DNA reads TGTGCCAGCAGCCTCAGTGGTGGGGCCAACGTCCTGACTTTC. Translation gives CASSLSGGANVLTF.

The chain is built from TRBV3-1 and TRBJ2-3; 7 nucleotides agree with TRBD1. V trimming: 4 bases; J trimming: 3 bases; junction bases outside the gene matches: 7. There are 15 residues in the CDR3. The V gene's germline CDR1 is LGHDT and CDR2 YNNKEL (reference sequence). The CDR3 region has the DNA TGTGCCAGCAGCCTGAAGGGGGCTAGAACAGATACGCAGTATTTT. Protein product: CASSLKGARTDTQYF.

CDR3: CSARLAEIRNEQFF. Here the CDR3 DNA reads TGCAGTGCGCGACTAGCGGAGATTCGCAATGAGCAGTTCTTC. The V call is TRBV20-1, the J call TRBJ2-1; 9 bases are shared with TRBD2. Trimming at V came to 6 bases and at J to 6 bases, leaving 9 bases not matched to a gene. CDR1 is DFQATT, CDR2 SNEGSKA, per germline (reference sequence). The CDR3 contains 14 residues.

The chain employs TRBV12-3 or TRBV12-4 and TRBJ2-3, with a possible D match to TRBD2 (5 bases). The CDR3 totals 15 residues. V lost 6 bases and J lost 3, with 16 bases in between. CDR3 nucleotides: TGTGCCAGCAGCCCCGAGGGCCGACGGACAGATACGCAGTATTTT. It specifies CASSPEGRRTDTQYF.

This clonotype was detected ten times or more. The chain recombines TRBV20-1 with TRBJ2-5, with D perhaps assigned TRBD1 or TRBD2 (6 bases each). Trimming took off 7 bases at V and 1 base at J, with 16 bases between the two ends. Looked up from germline, CDR1 is DFQATT and CDR2 is SNEGSKA (reference sequence). There are 14 residues in the CDR3. CDR3 amino acids: CSVPWKGGQETQYF. CDR3 in DNA: TGCAGTGTCCCCTGGAAGGGGGGCCAAGAGACCCAGTACTTC.

The CDR3 nucleotides read TGTGCCAGCAGTGAAAGAACCGGGGTAGGCACTGAAGCTTTCTTT. It yields the protein CASSERTGVGTEAFF. The rearrangement links TRBV6-1 to TRBJ1-1, with D unclear. Per germline, CDR1 MNHNS and CDR2 SASEGT. Trimming left V 2 bases short and J 4 bases short, with 14 bases between. The CDR3 contains 15 residues.

This clonotype was observed a handful of times. The chain couples TRBV5-1 to TRBJ2-3; 8 bases fit TRBD2. V gave up 2 bases and J gave up 3 bases; unmatched junction bases: 5. The CDR3 runs 15 residues. Germline assignment: CDR1 SGHRS and CDR2 YFSETQ. The CDR3 loop reads CASSLAGVMTDTQYF. CDR3 sequence (DNA): TGCGCCAGCAGCTTAGCGGGAGTTATGACAGATACGCAGTATTTT.

The V and J genes are TRBV12-3 or TRBV12-4 and TRBJ1-2; no clear D. CDR3 size: 14 residues. V was clipped by 2 bases and J by 4 bases, with 11 bases between them. CDR3 sequence (DNA): TGTGCCAGCAGTTTAAGGGAATTCGGCTATGGCTACACCTTC. Translating it yields CASSLREFGYGYTF.

The chain links TRBV6-2 or TRBV6-3 to TRBJ1-1, with D possibly being TRBD1 (5 bases). Per germline, CDR1 MNHEY and CDR2 SVGEGT. The CDR3 extends over 14 amino acids. Trimming took 7 bases from V and 0 from J, leaving 12 bases between them. CDR3 nucleotides: TGTGCCAGCACCTACGGGGGGTTGAACACTGAAGCTTTCTTT. Translation gives CASTYGGLNTEAFF.

This chain connects TRBV15 to TRBJ1-2; D ambiguous. The CDR3 length is 17 residues. Trimming left V 4 bases short and J 2 bases short, with 20 bases between. In germline, CDR1 is LNHNV, CDR2 YYDKDF (reference sequence). The CDR3 DNA reads as TGTGCCACCAGCACCCGCTCCACAGATCGTTTAAACTATGGCTACACCTTC. It codes for CATSTRSTDRLNYGYTF.

The sample holds a few counts of this clonotype. V gene TRBV27 combines with J gene TRBJ2-7; D gene unclear. CDR3 size: 14 residues. V was clipped by 1 base and J by 1 base, with 8 bases between them. The V gene's germline CDR1 is MNHEY and CDR2 SMNVEV (reference sequence). CDR3 sequence: CASSLFSSSYEQYF. The CDR3 DNA follows: TGTGCCAGCAGTTTATTCAGCAGTTCCTACGAGCAGTACTTC.

The rearrangement links TRBV7-9 to TRBJ1-2; perhaps TRBD1 as D (6 bases). The CDR3 loop spans 14 amino acids. Per the germline V gene, CDR1 is SEHNR and CDR2 is FQNEAQ (reference sequence). The V and J ends lost 6 bases and 2 bases respectively, with 13 bases between them. In DNA form, the CDR3 reads TGTGCCAGCAGACCCCTCGGACAGAACTATGGCTACACCTTC. This encodes CASRPLGQNYGYTF.

The rearrangement uses TRBV11-2 and TRBJ2-7; the D gene is possibly TRBD1 (5 bases). Germline V lookup: CDR1 SGHAT, CDR2 FQNNGV. The CDR3 spans 13 residues. V was trimmed by 3 bases and J by 7 bases, leaving 13 bases between them. This CDR3 is CASSLGRSWEQYF. In nucleotides, the CDR3 is TGTGCCAGCAGCTTGGGGCGGTCCTGGGAGCAGTACTTC.

This chain joins TRBV25-1 and TRBJ2-5, with D maybe TRBD2 (6 bases). CDR1 is MGHDK and CDR2 is SYGVNS in the germline V gene. This CDR3 region has 16 residues. Trimming removed 3 bases from V and 5 bases from J, with 19 bases in between. The CDR3 is CASSDQGRGTRETQYF. In nucleotides, the CDR3 is TGTGCCAGCAGTGACCAAGGGCGGGGTACGAGGGAGACCCAGTACTTC.

The chain recombines TRBV2 with TRBJ2-1; D may be TRBD2 (5 bases). Germline V CDR1 and CDR2: SNHLY, FYNNEI. The length of the CDR3 is 15 residues. V was trimmed by 6 bases and J by 5 bases, leaving 17 bases between them. CDR3 in DNA: TGTGCCAGCAGGGAAAGCGGAAACATCAACAATGAGCAGTTCTTC. Protein sequence: CASRESGNINNEQFF.

This clonotype has a handful of counts. This chain joins TRBV6-5 and TRBJ2-7; the match to TRBD2 covers 9 bases. TRBJ2-5 matches the DNA end more closely, so the J call is doubtful. Germline CDR1 reads MNHEY; CDR2 reads SVGAGI. CDR3 length equals 16 residues. CDR3 in DNA: TGTGCCAGCAGTTACTTCTCGGCTAGCGGGGAAGAGACCCAGTACTTC. Its protein product is CASSYFSASGEETQYF.

The chain has TRBV5-1 and TRBJ2-7; TRBD1 matches at 7 bases. V dropped 3 bases and J dropped 4; count of bases not matched to a gene: 7. The CDR3 totals 14 residues. CDR1 and CDR2 (germline): SGHRS, YFSETQ. As DNA, the CDR3 is TGCGCCAGCAGCTCCCGGGCCAGGGGGTACGAGCAGTACTTC. Its protein product is CASSSRARGYEQYF.

This clonotype was seen a few times. The chain is built from TRBV5-1 and TRBJ2-7; D unclear. V was cut by 4 bases and J by 3 bases, with 17 bases left in between. CDR1 SGHRS and CDR2 YFSETQ come from the germline V gene. The CDR3 is made up of 15 amino acids. CDR3 bases: TGCGCCAGCAGCCTCGACGGAACATCCGACTACGAGCAGTACTTC. Translating it yields CASSLDGTSDYEQYF.

The chain couples TRBV29-1 to TRBJ1-2; unclear D gene. This CDR3 is 10 amino acids long. V was cut by 8 bases and J by 4 bases, with 8 bases left in between. Germline V gives CDR1 SQVTM, CDR2 ANQGSEA. CDR3 coding DNA: TGCAGCCCCTTGGGCTATGGCTACACCTTC. It translates to CSPLGYGYTF.

The V gene is TRBV2, the J gene TRBJ2-7; no clear D gene. There are 14 residues in the CDR3. V lost 1 base, J lost 2 bases, and 9 bases lay in between. Germline CDR1 and CDR2: SNHLY and FYNNEI. DNA of the CDR3: TGTGCCAGCAGTGAAGATAGGGCGGCCTACGAGCAGTACTTC. As protein: CASSEDRAAYEQYF.

This chain uses TRBV20-1 with TRBJ1-2; no reliable D call. Trimming took 0 bases from V and 1 from J, leaving 9 bases between them. The CDR3 totals 14 residues. Looked up from germline, CDR1 is DFQATT and CDR2 is SNEGSKA (reference sequence). The CDR3 is CSARDDEHNYGYTF. The CDR3 bases are TGCAGTGCTAGAGATGACGAGCATAACTATGGCTACACCTTC.

This clonotype was detected a few times. CDR3 DNA sequence: TGTGCCAGCAGCTTAGGCCCGATCGAGTCTTCACCCCTCCACTTT. Translating gives CASSLGPIESSPLHF. This chain uses TRBV7-2 with TRBJ1-6; unclear D gene. The germline gives CDR1 SGHTA, CDR2 FQGNSA. V was pared by 1 base and J by 9 bases, with 13 bases between. The CDR3 runs to 15 residues.

The rearrangement links TRBV5-1 to TRBJ1-2; TRBD1 matches 7 bases. The CDR3 spans 18 residues. In germline, CDR1 is SGHRS, CDR2 YFSETQ. With V trimmed by 3 bases and J by 2 bases, 16 bases remained unmatched. The CDR3, as DNA: TGCGCCAGCAGCTCCGCGTTAAACCTAGGGACAGACAACTATGGCTACACCTTC. This encodes CASSSALNLGTDNYGYTF.

This clonotype was observed a few times. The CDR3 region is CASRTGGEYNEQFF. For the CDR3, the DNA is TGTGCCAGCAGAACCGGGGGGGAATACAATGAGCAGTTCTTC. The chain links TRBV6-2 or TRBV6-3 to TRBJ2-1, with TRBD2 identical over 8 bases. The CDR3 consists of 14 residues. CDR1 MNHEY and CDR2 SVGEGT come from the germline V gene. Trimming cost V 6 bases and J 4 bases; bases outside gene matches: 5.

This clonotype was seen many times. V gene TRBV4-2 combines with J gene TRBJ2-1; the match to TRBD2 covers 11 bases. CDR1 and CDR2 from the germline V gene are LGHNA and YNFKEQ. With 0 bases clipped from V and 0 bases from J, the junction kept 10 bases outside the gene matches. CDR3 length: 20 residues. For the CDR3, the DNA is TGTGCCAGCAGCCAAGATAGTTGGACTAGCGGGCCGAGCTCCTACAATGAGCAGTTCTTC. Translated: CASSQDSWTSGPSSYNEQFF.

This chain joins TRBV6-2 or TRBV6-3 and TRBJ2-1, with D perhaps TRBD1 (5 bases). Deletions cut 4 bases from V and 1 base from J, with 11 bases between. Germline values: CDR1 MNHEY, CDR2 SVGEGT. The CDR3 runs to 15 residues. The CDR3 loop reads CASSSQGGSYNEQFF. CDR3 coding DNA: TGTGCCAGCAGTTCCCAGGGTGGATCCTACAATGAGCAGTTCTTC.